This TCR beta chain is drawn from a study of T cell responses to AZD1222 COVID-19 vaccine. Assay: immunoSEQ multiplex PCR; the TCRdb copy retains only in-frame clones and omits some. The sample contains around 140,000 clones, roughly nine tenths of which appear only once. Study-level results: Donors skewed white British and female; clonal diversity was possibly underestimated.

About this clone: Its antigen is unidentified.

Germline V gene lookup returns CDR1 SGDLS and CDR2 YYNGEE. The CDR3 covers 16 residues. Trimming pared 0 bases from V and 6 bases from J, leaving 15 bases between. The sequences come from peripheral blood, collected 28 days after the second dose of the MenACWY control vaccine. J is TRBJ2-2 and V is TRBV9; D possibly corresponds to TRBD2 (6 bases). This clonotype originated in an adult who received the MenACWY meningococcal vaccine as a control. The CDR3 sequence: CASSVGSGGIAGELFF. In DNA, the CDR3 is TGTGCCAGCAGCGTAGGTTCCGGAGGGATCGCCGGGGAGCTGTTTTTT.